One and the same sample provided the 29 T cell receptor beta chains below, sequenced in a study of identical twins. One entry per CDR3 protein, called by TCRdb with MiXCR from the 5' RACE reads. The top ten clones hold approximately 0.52% of a sample with 450,000 or so distinct CDR3 sequences, around 14% of them seen once. Another study also made use of these data, one on yellow fever vaccine responses in identical twins.

The sample comprised CD4+ T cells sorted from blood. These receptor sequences come from a young woman in good health.

There are a few counts of this clonotype. The J gene is TRBJ2-4, the V gene TRBV27; either TRBD1 or TRBD2 may supply D (5 bases each). The CDR3 totals 16 residues. Germline CDR1 MNHEY, CDR2 SMNVEV (reference sequence). Trimming pared 6 bases from V and 0 bases from J, leaving 15 bases between. CDR3 in amino acids: CASSEGIRLAKNIQYF. CDR3 sequence (DNA): TGTGCCAGCAGCGAGGGGATCCGGCTAGCCAAAAACATTCAGTACTTC.

The table lists this clonotype with many counts. The gene calls are TRBV3-1 and TRBJ1-1; D may be TRBD1 (5 bases). The CDR3 runs 13 residues. V lost 1 base and J lost 7, with 10 bases in between. Germline CDR1 is LGHDT and CDR2 is YNNKEL (reference sequence). Here the CDR3 reads CASSQGGRLEAFF. CDR3 DNA: TGTGCCAGCAGCCAAGGGGGCCGACTTGAAGCTTTCTTT.

This clonotype came up a few times. The J gene is TRBJ2-3, the V gene TRBV28, with TRBD1 matching over 8 bases. CDR3 size: 15 residues. V trimming: 5 bases; J trimming: 4 bases; junction bases outside the gene matches: 8. The germline V gene has CDR1 MDHEN and CDR2 SYDVKM. The CDR3 sequence: CASSPRQGMADTQYF. For the CDR3, the DNA is TGTGCCAGCAGTCCGAGACAGGGGATGGCAGATACGCAGTATTTT.

J is TRBJ2-3 and V is TRBV29-1; TRBD2 aligns across 12 bases. The CDR3 is 15 residues long. CDR1 and CDR2 from the germline V gene are SQVTM and ANQGSEA. The trim removed 6 bases at V and 0 bases at J, leaving 4 bases unmatched. The CDR3 region is CSVGTSGLSTDTQYF. CDR3 bases: TGCAGCGTGGGGACTAGCGGGCTTAGCACAGATACGCAGTATTTT.

This clonotype was observed a handful of times. The genes are TRBV6-5 and TRBJ2-5; 9 nucleotides line up with TRBD2. The V and J ends lost 2 bases and 5 bases, in that order; junction bases with no gene match: 12. The CDR3 loop spans 17 amino acids. Per the germline V gene, CDR1 is MNHEY and CDR2 is SVGAGI. The CDR3: CASSYRTSGRTVETQYF. CDR3 DNA sequence: TGTGCCAGCAGTTACCGGACCAGCGGGAGGACCGTGGAGACCCAGTACTTC.

At least ten counts were recorded for this clonotype. The chain employs TRBV18 and TRBJ2-3, with D hard to call. V lost 3 bases and J 4 bases, leaving 17 bases between the germline ends. There are 16 residues in the CDR3. Germline V gene lookup returns CDR1 KGHSH and CDR2 LQKENI. CDR3 residues: CASSPRTPDRADTQYF. The CDR3, as DNA: TGTGCCAGCTCACCTCGGACCCCCGACCGGGCAGATACGCAGTATTTT.

The V call is TRBV5-1, the J call TRBJ2-5; D call uncertain. This CDR3 has 13 residues. CDR1 and CDR2 from the germline V gene are SGHRS and YFSETQ. The ends were cut back, 3 bases at V and 0 bases at J, with 6 bases in the middle. The CDR3: CASSSPYQETQYF. DNA for the CDR3: TGCGCCAGCAGCTCACCGTACCAAGAGACCCAGTACTTC.

The chain couples TRBV11-2 to TRBJ2-6; 8 bases are shared with TRBD1. With V trimmed by 0 bases and J by 4 bases, 5 bases remained unmatched. CDR1 is SGHAT and CDR2 is FQNNGV in the germline V gene. CDR3 length: 17 residues. The CDR3 DNA is TGTGCCAGCAGCTTAGACAGGGGGCTAACAGGGGCCAACGTCCTGACTTTC. Translation: CASSLDRGLTGANVLTF.

This clonotype has just a few counts. In DNA form, the CDR3 reads TGTGCCAGCAGACCGAACAGAGCGAGTCAGCCCCAGCATTTT. Translating it yields CASRPNRASQPQHF. The chain links TRBV6-2 or TRBV6-3 to TRBJ1-5; no clear D gene. V was cut by 6 bases and J by 6 bases, with 15 bases left in between. The CDR3 covers 14 residues. The V gene's germline CDR1 is MNHEY and CDR2 SVGEGT.

This chain's CDR3 is CASRWTLSSTNEKLFF. CDR3 in DNA: TGTGCCAGCAGATGGACACTTTCATCAACTAATGAAAAACTGTTTTTT. This chain links TRBV12-3 or TRBV12-4 with TRBJ1-4, with D possibly TRBD1 on 5 matching bases. The CDR3 runs to 16 residues. The V end was cut by 6 bases, the J end by 0 bases, with 14 bases between.

The sample holds a few counts of this clonotype. The V gene is TRBV30, the J gene TRBJ2-2; TRBD1 is a possible D gene (5 bases). The CDR3 runs to 15 residues. V was trimmed by 2 bases and J by 1 base, leaving 11 bases between them. Germline-derived CDR1 and CDR2 are GTSNPN and SVGIG (reference sequence). In DNA form, the CDR3 reads TGTGCCTGGAGTAGTTGGGGCCTGAACACCGGGGAGCTGTTTTTT. Its protein is CAWSSWGLNTGELFF.

This clonotype was seen many times. The rearrangement joins TRBV4-1 to TRBJ2-4, with D possibly matching TRBD1 (6 bases). The germline V and J ends were trimmed by 0 bases and 0 bases, with 24 bases remaining between them. The germline V gene has CDR1 MGHRA and CDR2 YSYEKL. The CDR3 extends over 21 amino acids. The DNA of the CDR3 is TGCGCCAGCAGCCAAGAGAGGAATTCGGACAGCGCCGTCTTAGCCAAAAACATTCAGTACTTC. It specifies CASSQERNSDSAVLAKNIQYF.

The chain recombines TRBV7-2 with TRBJ2-5; TRBD2 aligns across 9 bases. V shed 5 bases and J 6 bases; nucleotides not matched to a gene: 13. The CDR3 is 16 residues long. Germline loops: CDR1 SGHTA, CDR2 FQGNSA. The CDR3 region is CASSRIPGLAVQTQYF. DNA of the CDR3: TGTGCCAGCAGCCGTATACCGGGACTAGCTGTCCAGACCCAGTACTTC. Combining the CDR3 with reference TRBV7-2 and TRBJ2-5 gives the whole variable domain GAGVSQSPSNKVTEKGKDVELRCDPISGHTALYWYRQSLGQGLEFLIYFQGNSAPDKSGLPSDRFSAERTGGSVSTLTIQRTQQEDSAVYLCASSRIPGLAVQTQYFGPGTRLLVL.

The chain uses TRBV6-5 and TRBJ2-7; D is possibly TRBD2 (6 bases). V lost 0 bases to trimming and J lost 4 bases, with 19 bases between them. The CDR3 sequence is 17 residues long. Germline loops: CDR1 MNHEY, CDR2 SVGAGI. CDR3 DNA: TGTGCCAGCAGTTACTCCTTCCTCGGGGGTGGAAGTTACGAGCAGTACTTC. Protein: CASSYSFLGGGSYEQYF.

This clonotype was detected only a few times. This chain uses TRBV6-1 with TRBJ2-7, with a tentative D call TRBD2 (5 bases). There are 13 residues in the CDR3. Trimming removed 6 bases from V and 3 bases from J, with 12 bases in between. Germline V lookup: CDR1 MNHNS, CDR2 SASEGT. As DNA, the CDR3 is TGTGCCAGCAGGGCGGGTAGGGACTACGAGCAGTACTTC. Residues: CASRAGRDYEQYF.

The chain employs TRBV2 and TRBJ2-3, with TRBD2 matching over 9 bases. The ends lost 0 bases at V and 6 bases at J; junction bases unmatched: 10. The CDR3 has 17 amino acids. The V gene's germline CDR1 is SNHLY and CDR2 FYNNEI. CDR3 coding DNA: TGTGCCAGCAGTGAAGCGCTTCGGTTAGCGGGAGTGGATACGCAGTATTTT. Its translation is CASSEALRLAGVDTQYF.

The V gene is TRBV12-3 or TRBV12-4, the J gene TRBJ2-1; 7 nucleotides match TRBD2. Unmatched junction bases numbered 9, after V lost 6 bases and J lost 7 bases. This CDR3 spans 14 amino acids. The CDR3 reads CASSTGGDNNEQFF. In DNA, the CDR3 is TGTGCCAGCAGCACGGGGGGAGATAATAATGAGCAGTTCTTC.

This chain's CDR3 is CASSSTRNEQFF. The CDR3 region has the DNA TGTGCCAGCAGTTCGACTAGGAATGAGCAGTTCTTC. The rearrangement joins TRBV28 to TRBJ2-1; D may be TRBD2 (6 bases). The CDR3 length is 12 residues. Between the trimmed V and J ends, which lost 4 bases and 7 bases, there was a span of 8 bases. CDR1 is MDHEN and CDR2 is SYDVKM in the germline V gene.

V is TRBV7-2 and J is TRBJ2-1; 7 bases map to TRBD1. CDR1 is SGHTA, CDR2 FQGNSA, per germline. With 4 bases clipped from V and 9 bases from J, the junction kept 15 bases outside the gene matches. The CDR3 sequence is 16 residues long. The CDR3 is CASSSFLIDRAGEQFF. DNA for the CDR3: TGTGCCAGCAGCTCATTTCTTATCGACAGGGCAGGTGAGCAGTTCTTC. The variable domain in full, with the rest retrieved from reference TRBV7-2 and TRBJ2-1, is GAGVSQSPSNKVTEKGKDVELRCDPISGHTALYWYRQSLGQGLEFLIYFQGNSAPDKSGLPSDRFSAERTGGSVSTLTIQRTQQEDSAVYLCASSSFLIDRAGEQFFGPGTRLTVL.

This clonotype has more than one count but fewer than ten. The J gene is TRBJ1-1, the V gene TRBV18; 9 bases line up with TRBD1. CDR3 length: 13 amino acids. Germline CDR1 and CDR2: KGHSH and LQKENI. V shed 5 bases and J 7 bases; nucleotides not matched to a gene: 5. CDR3 residues: CASSSGTGYEAFF. CDR3 coding DNA: TGTGCCAGCTCATCAGGGACAGGGTATGAAGCTTTCTTT.

This clonotype has at least ten counts. The chain links TRBV9 to TRBJ1-4; TRBD1 is a possible D gene (5 bases). Germline V gives CDR1 SGDLS, CDR2 YYNGEE. The germline V and J ends were trimmed by 4 bases and 5 bases, with 21 bases remaining between them. The CDR3 covers 17 residues. CDR3 region: CASSPRPTQGGNEKLFF. Written as DNA, the CDR3 is TGTGCCAGCAGCCCACGACCCACGCAGGGCGGCAATGAAAAACTGTTTTTT.

V usage is TRBV9 and J usage is TRBJ2-1, with unresolved D. The CDR3 consists of 17 residues. Trimming left V 2 bases short and J 7 bases short, with 22 bases between. Germline assignment: CDR1 SGDLS and CDR2 YYNGEE. The CDR3 here is CASSVTHRDTLGNEQFF. As DNA, the CDR3 is TGTGCCAGCAGCGTTACACATCGAGACACCCTGGGTAATGAGCAGTTCTTC.

The gene calls are TRBV5-1 and TRBJ2-5; 8 bases are a match to TRBD2. The CDR3 is 18 amino acids. Germline CDR1 reads SGHRS; CDR2 reads YFSETQ. The trim removed 0 bases at V and 2 bases at J, leaving 12 bases unmatched. The CDR3 DNA sequence: TGCGCCAGCAGCTTGGCAGCGGGAGTTGGGGCAGAACAAGAGACCCAGTACTTC. This encodes CASSLAAGVGAEQETQYF.

The chain couples TRBV20-1 to TRBJ2-1; 10 bases fit TRBD2. Germline trimming cut 3 bases from V and 6 bases from J; bases unmatched to any gene: 20. The CDR3 covers 19 residues. The germline V gene has CDR1 DFQATT and CDR2 SNEGSKA (reference sequence). The CDR3 DNA reads as TGCAGTGCTAGCGCCGGCGGTAGCGGGAGGTTCTGGGTATCCAATGAGCAGTTCTTC. It yields the protein CSASAGGSGRFWVSNEQFF.

In its sample, this clonotype was seen once. The chain links TRBV10-3 to TRBJ2-5; TRBD1 matches 7 bases. Germline V gene data show CDR1 as ENHRY and CDR2 as SYGVKD. The CDR3 is 13 residues long. Losses at the gene ends were 4 bases for V and 5 bases for J; bases not matched to a gene: 4. For the CDR3, the DNA is TGTGCCATCAGTGGGGACAGAGGGGAGACCCAGTACTTC. Protein sequence: CAISGDRGETQYF.

The CDR3 region is CASSYLYGEQFF. CDR3 bases: TGTGCCAGCAGTTACCTTTACGGGGAGCAGTTCTTC. V gene TRBV28 combines with J gene TRBJ2-1; D unresolved. Trimming took 4 bases from V and 10 from J, leaving 11 bases between them. Germline V gives CDR1 MDHEN, CDR2 SYDVKM. This CDR3 contains 12 residues.

This clonotype was seen repeatedly, ten times or more. The J gene is TRBJ1-5, the V gene TRBV27; TRBD1 might be the D (6 bases). Per the germline V gene, CDR1 is MNHEY and CDR2 is SMNVEV (reference sequence). The V and J ends lost 3 bases and 5 bases respectively, with 8 bases between them. CDR3 length: 13 residues. The CDR3 DNA is TGTGCCAGCAGTTTGGACAGATATCAGCCCCAGCATTTT. It yields the protein CASSLDRYQPQHF.

The rearrangement links TRBV20-1 to TRBJ2-2; D ambiguous. The CDR3 sequence is 15 residues long. Germline V lookup: CDR1 DFQATT, CDR2 SNEGSKA (reference sequence). Trimming removed 3 bases at V and 0 bases at J, with 11 bases between. The CDR3 nucleotides are TGCAGTGCTAGGATGAGCAACTCGAACACCGGGGAGCTGTTTTTT. Protein sequence: CSARMSNSNTGELFF.

V gene TRBV2 combines with J gene TRBJ2-1, with TRBD2 identical over 7 bases. The J segment lost 8 bases and the V segment lost 6 bases, leaving 7 bases of the junction unmatched. This CDR3 comprises 13 residues. Germline CDR1 and CDR2: SNHLY and FYNNEI. Written as DNA, the CDR3 is TGTGCCAGCAGGGCTAGCGGTAGGGATGAGCAGTTCTTC. Residues: CASRASGRDEQFF.